These 18 T cell receptor beta chains share one sample of origin, sequenced in a study of identifying expanded T cells in peripheral blood. Using immunoSEQ multiplex PCR, the repertoire was profiled, and TCRdb retains in-frame clones only, with some absent. The table lists about 100,000 clones, roughly 85% of them singletons, with approximately 18% in the top ten. Material: blood. Receptors originate from a person between 18 and 75 years old in good health.

This chain links TRBV6-9 with TRBJ2-3, with 9 bases lining up with TRBD1. The CDR3 runs 18 residues. Germline V lookup: CDR1 MNHGY, CDR2 SVAAGI. Trimming took 5 bases from V and 1 from J; bases not matched to a gene: 13. CDR3 DNA sequence: TGTGCCAGCAGTAACCCCCGGGACAGGGCGAGGGGCACAGATACGCAGTATTTT. Translated, it gives CASSNPRDRARGTDTQYF.

This chain connects TRBV19 to TRBJ2-7; 7 bases map to TRBD1. Trimming took 4 bases from V and 0 from J; bases not matched to a gene: 3. CDR3 size: 14 residues. The germline gives CDR1 LNHDA, CDR2 SQIVND (reference sequence). The CDR3 is CASSSRDSSYEQYF. The CDR3 nucleotides read TGTGCCAGTAGTAGCCGGGACAGCTCCTACGAGCAGTACTTC.

Written as DNA, the CDR3 is TGTGCCAGCAGTGCACAGGGACTAGCGGGGGGGCAATCCCTCTGGGCCCAGTACTTC. This encodes CASSAQGLAGGQSLWAQYF. The chain carries TRBV28 and TRBJ2-5; 16 nucleotides match TRBD2. This CDR3 is 19 amino acids long. The J segment lost 9 bases and the V segment lost 5 bases, leaving 18 bases of the junction unmatched. Per germline, CDR1 MDHEN and CDR2 SYDVKM.

The chain links TRBV30 to TRBJ2-7; the D gene is possibly TRBD1 (6 bases). This CDR3 is built from 13 residues. The V and J ends lost 4 bases and 2 bases respectively, with 12 bases between them. The germline V gene encodes CDR1 GTSNPN and CDR2 SVGIG (reference sequence). CDR3 amino acids: CAWNTGQTYEQYF. CDR3 in DNA: TGTGCCTGGAACACAGGGCAGACCTACGAGCAGTACTTC.

DNA for the CDR3: TGTGCCAGCACCACCTGGGAGGAGACCCAGTACTTC. This sequence encodes CASTTWEETQYF. The chain uses TRBV5-6 and TRBJ2-5; possibly TRBD2 for D (5 bases). Deletions cut 6 bases from V and 5 bases from J, with 11 bases between. The CDR3 loop spans 12 amino acids. CDR1 and CDR2 from the germline V gene are SGHDT and YYEEEE.

The chain employs TRBV7-2 and TRBJ2-3, with D perhaps TRBD2 (5 bases). CDR1 is SGHTA and CDR2 is FQGNSA in the germline V gene. CDR3 length: 14 residues. V shed 1 base and J shed 3 bases, with 8 bases lying between them. The CDR3 DNA sequence: TGTGCCAGCAGCTTAGTCGGCGGGACAGATACGCAGTATTTT. Translation gives CASSLVGGTDTQYF.

The chain uses TRBV28 and TRBJ1-1; D possibly corresponds to TRBD1 (5 bases). The CDR3 totals 14 residues. Trimming took off 5 bases at V and 0 bases at J, with 10 bases between the two ends. The germline gives CDR1 MDHEN, CDR2 SYDVKM. The CDR3 DNA reads TGTGCCAGCAGTAAAGGGGTAATGAACACTGAAGCTTTCTTT. Its translation is CASSKGVMNTEAFF.

V is TRBV25-1 and J is TRBJ1-6; the D is unclear. The V and J ends lost 7 bases and 7 bases respectively, with 8 bases between them. The germline V gene encodes CDR1 MGHDK and CDR2 SYGVNS. The CDR3 is made up of 12 amino acids. The CDR3 protein is CASKGKNSPLHF. Here the CDR3 DNA reads TGTGCCAGCAAGGGAAAGAATTCACCCCTCCACTTT.

The V and J genes are TRBV21-1 and TRBJ1-6; the table names TRBD1, a call not compared with the DNA. TRBV21-1 is termed a pseudogene. The CDR3 is 20 residues long. The CDR3 spells CASSKHTGQGSDSYNSPLHF. The CDR3 bases are TGTGCCAGCAGCAAGCATACGGGACAGGGGTCGGACTCCTATAATTCACCCCTCCACTTT.

Note on this clone: The sample contains more than one DNA sequence encoding this CDR3. The chain joins TRBV5-1 to TRBJ1-1; a weak D match, TRBD1 (5 bases). This CDR3 has 14 residues. Per the germline V gene, CDR1 is SGHRS and CDR2 is YFSETQ. V shed 0 bases and J shed 5 bases, with 11 bases lying between them. CDR3 sequence reads: CASSLEGRGTEAFF. In nucleotides, the CDR3 is TGCGCCAGCAGCTTGGAGGGGCGGGGGACTGAAGCTTTCTTT.

CDR3 sequence: CASSYNQPQHF. CDR3 nucleotides: TGTGCCAGCAGTTACAATCAGCCCCAGCATTTT. The chain couples TRBV28 to TRBJ1-5; D uncertain. The V end was cut by 4 bases, the J end by 3 bases, with 1 base between. The CDR3 covers 11 residues. Germline V gives CDR1 MDHEN, CDR2 SYDVKM. The variable domain in full, with the rest retrieved from reference TRBV28 and TRBJ1-5, is DVKVTQSSRYLVKRTGEKVFLECVQDMDHENMFWYRQDPGLGLRLIYFSYDVKMKEKGDIPEGYSVSREKKERFSLILESASTNQTSMYLCASSYNQPQHFGDGTRLSIL.

The chain joins TRBV20-1 to TRBJ2-5; D gene ambiguous. There are 10 residues in the CDR3. Germline CDR1 reads DFQATT; CDR2 reads SNEGSKA (reference sequence). V lost 2 bases to trimming and J lost 7 bases, with 5 bases between them. This CDR3 is CSARFGTQYF. The CDR3 DNA is TGCAGTGCTAGATTTGGGACCCAGTACTTC.

The chain joins TRBV5-4 to TRBJ1-6; D is uncertain. The V end lost 2 bases, the J end lost 7 bases, and 7 bases lay between the germline ends. The CDR3 covers 13 residues. CDR1 and CDR2 (germline): SGHNT, YYREEE (reference sequence). This CDR3 is CASSFTENSPLHF. The CDR3 DNA reads TGTGCCAGCAGCTTTACAGAGAATTCACCCCTCCACTTT.

The genes are TRBV6-6 and TRBJ2-7; D is ambiguous. V was cut by 6 bases and J by 3 bases, with 9 bases left in between. CDR1 is MNHNY, CDR2 SVGAGI, per germline (reference sequence). The CDR3 totals 12 residues. The CDR3 DNA is TGTGCCAGCAGCTTGCAGTACTACGAGCAGTACTTC. This encodes CASSLQYYEQYF.

This rearrangement joins TRBV7-2 to TRBJ2-1; D is uncertain. V was shortened by 0 bases and J by 1 base, with 7 bases between the two germline ends. The CDR3 runs 15 residues. Germline CDR1 reads SGHTA; CDR2 reads FQGNSA. Written as DNA, the CDR3 is TGTGCCAGCAGCTTAGCGTCAGTATCCTACAATGAGCAGTTCTTC. Protein product: CASSLASVSYNEQFF.

This clone was observed a handful of times. This chain connects TRBV9 to TRBJ1-5; D not resolved. Trimming left V 8 bases short and J 9 bases short, with 9 bases between. The CDR3 is 10 residues long. From germline, CDR1 is SGDLS and CDR2 YYNGEE. The CDR3 DNA sequence: TGTGCCAGACGAGGTGGGCCCCAGCATTTT. This codes for CARRGGPQHF.

This chain connects TRBV6-6 to TRBJ2-4; tentative D call: TRBD1 (5 bases). From germline, CDR1 is MNHNY and CDR2 SVGAGI (reference sequence). The V gene lost 4 bases and the J gene lost 2 bases, with 15 bases spanning the gap. This CDR3 spans 16 amino acids. The DNA of the CDR3 is TGTGCCAGCAGTTCGCTCCTCCAGGGTTCCAAAAACATTCAGTACTTC. This encodes CASSSLLQGSKNIQYF.

This chain links TRBV19 with TRBJ2-5, with 8 bases aligning to TRBD1. V lost 4 bases to trimming and J lost 5 bases; unmatched junction nucleotides: 6. This CDR3 contains 14 residues. CDR1 and CDR2 from the germline V gene are LNHDA and SQIVND (reference sequence). The CDR3 nucleotides are TGTGCCAGTAGTAAATGGACAGGGTGGGAGACCCAGTACTTC. Protein product: CASSKWTGWETQYF.